This TCR beta chain was obtained from a study of long-term antiretroviral therapy in people with HIV. At survey level, the immunoSEQ assay was run in its v3.0 version. The repertoire was sequenced with immunoSEQ multiplex PCR; TCRdb's copy has only in-frame clones and lacks some. The sample consists of over 30,000 clones, about three quarters of them appearing once. The V end was cut by 0 bases, the J end by 1 base, with 4 bases between. CDR1 and CDR2 from the germline V gene are LGHNT and FRNRAP. The CDR3 totals 14 residues. A note on this clone: Different DNA sequences within this sample yield the same CDR3.

The chain has TRBV12-5 and TRBJ1-3; D is unresolved. This specimen consisted of unsorted PBMCs, obtained 3.1 years after starting antiretroviral therapy. This TCR derives from a woman in her 50s with HIV. The CDR3 here is CASGLVASGNTIYF. The DNA for the CDR3 is TGTGCTAGTGGTTTGGTAGCTTCTGGAAACACCATATATTTT.